Each of the 7 T cell receptor beta chains below was sequenced from the same sample in a study of T cells in Graves' hyperthyroidism and ophthalmopathy. RNA transcripts served as the template for amplifying TCR beta CDR3 regions. TCR CDR3 regions were first amplified by RT-PCR with HTBI primers. One entry per CDR3 protein, called by TCRdb with MiXCR from the multiplex PCR reads. The data contain more than 75,000 distinct CDR3 sequences, roughly 56% of them singletons. Sequenced material: blood. Receptors originate from a woman aged 40 to 55 with Graves' hyperthyroidism.

The rearrangement uses TRBV25-1 and TRBJ1-1, with D perhaps matching TRBD1 (5 bases). V dropped 6 bases and J dropped 5 bases, with 13 bases sitting between them. The germline gives CDR1 MGHDK, CDR2 SYGVNS. The CDR3 runs to 13 residues. The CDR3 protein is CASRETVFTEAFF. Here the CDR3 DNA reads TGTGCCAGCAGGGAGACAGTCTTTACTGAAGCTTTCTTT.

The J gene is TRBJ2-6, the V gene TRBV29-1; 11 bases align to TRBD1. CDR3 length: 15 amino acids. CDR1 and CDR2 (germline): SQVTM, ANQGSEA. The ends lost 2 bases at V and 4 bases at J; junction bases unmatched: 1. CDR3 bases: TGCAGCGTTGAACGGGACAGGGGGGGGGCCAACGTCCTGACTTTC. Amino acids: CSVERDRGGANVLTF. Together with reference TRBV29-1 and TRBJ2-6, the CDR3 gives the full variable domain: SAVISQKPSRDICQRGTSLTIQCQVDSQVTMMFWYRQQPGQSLTLIATANQGSEATYESGFVIDKFPISRPNLTFSTLTVSNMSPEDSSIYLCSVERDRGGANVLTFGAGSRLTVL.

This clonotype turned up a few times. One junction end disagrees with the germline gene, perhaps due to a read error. V is TRBV7-7 and J is TRBJ2-2; D may correspond to TRBD1 or TRBD2 (5 bases each). The CDR3 extends over 14 amino acids. Looked up from germline, CDR1 is SSHAT and CDR2 is FNYEAQ (reference sequence). The CDR3 sequence: CASSSGTRTGELFF. The CDR3 nucleotides are TGTGCTAGCAGCTCCGGGACCCGCACCGGGGAGCTGTTTTTT.

This clonotype has at least ten counts. The rearrangement links TRBV6-6 to TRBJ2-7; 9 positions agree with TRBD1. The germline V gene encodes CDR1 MNHNY and CDR2 SVGAGI (reference sequence). There are 15 residues in the CDR3. V dropped 0 bases and J dropped 7; count of bases not matched to a gene: 7. CDR3 sequence reads: CASSYSRTGVGEQYF. CDR3 in DNA: TGTGCCAGCAGTTACTCGAGGACAGGGGTGGGTGAGCAGTACTTC.

This clonotype was seen once. Relative to the germline gene, one junction end is altered; a read error may explain this. This chain joins TRBV2 and TRBJ2-6, with 11 bases aligning to TRBD1. CDR3 length equals 16 residues. Germline V gene sequence: CDR1 SNHLY, CDR2 FYNNEI. The DNA of the CDR3 is TGTGCCAGCAGTGACGGACTCGGACAGGGGGCCTACGTCCTGACTTTC. It encodes CASSDGLGQGAYVLTF.

This clonotype was seen many times. The V gene is TRBV20-1, the J gene TRBJ2-7, with 12 nucleotides matching TRBD2. J gave up 3 bases and V 3 bases, and 6 bases lay outside the gene matches. The CDR3 runs to 15 residues. Germline CDR1 reads DFQATT; CDR2 reads SNEGSKA (reference sequence). CDR3 region: CSASHLAGGFYEQYF. CDR3 sequence (DNA): TGCAGTGCTAGCCATCTAGCGGGAGGGTTCTACGAGCAGTACTTC.

In its sample, this clonotype was seen many times. The chain carries TRBV9 and TRBJ2-5, with TRBD2 identical over 8 bases. CDR1 is SGDLS and CDR2 is YYNGEE in the germline V gene. The length of the CDR3 is 17 residues. With 0 bases clipped from V and 5 bases from J, the junction kept 12 bases outside the gene matches. CDR3: CASSVGLAGPARETQYF. The DNA of the CDR3 is TGTGCCAGCAGCGTAGGCCTAGCGGGCCCTGCCAGGGAGACCCAGTACTTC.